This T cell receptor (beta chain) was sequenced for a study of cytomegalovirus exposure and HLA in healthy donors. The CDR3 sequence is 15 residues long. With 4 bases clipped from V and 6 bases from J, the junction kept 9 bases outside the gene matches. Germline CDR1 reads MNHEY; CDR2 reads SMNVEV (reference sequence). Whole-study results and caveats: The study carried out a later analysis of TCR beta sequences. It associated around 17,000 of them with specific HLA alleles at a false discovery rate of 0.05.

A remark on this clone: Its specificity is not known.

PCR amplification relied on 60 Vbeta primers (plus 13 Jbeta primers). Assay: immunoSEQ multiplex PCR; the TCRdb copy retains only in-frame clones and omits some. The table has about 160,000 clones, 80% to 90% seen once. V gene TRBV27 combines with J gene TRBJ1-5; 7 positions match TRBD1. This receptor was taken from a woman aged 18-29 years in good health and CMV-seronegative. Sequencing was carried out using PBMCs. CDR3 DNA sequence: TGTGCCAGCAGTTCGGGTGACAGGGCGGGTCAGCCCCAGCATTTT. This encodes CASSSGDRAGQPQHF.